This TCR beta chain appears in the sequencing data of a study of CD8+ T cells in alopecia areata. Isolated RNA was reverse transcribed into cDNA used as the sequencing template. Here immunoSEQ multiplex PCR was the method, and the copy in TCRdb shows in-frame clones only, minus some. This sample has tens of thousands of clones, with over 85% found just once. Remarks on this clone: Its antigen is still unknown.

The CDR3 spans 13 residues. Trimming stripped 4 bases from V and 1 base from J, with 8 bases between. Looked up from germline, CDR1 is SEHNR and CDR2 is FQNEAQ (reference sequence). Treatment denoted: oral pan-JAK inhibitor, 5-10 mg twice daily. Study-wide findings and caveats: Tofacitinib significantly decreased scalp clonality and expanded CD8+ clones among top 100.

This receptor was taken from a human donor with alopecia areata. The chain is built from TRBV7-9 and TRBJ2-7; D uncertain. The material was CD8+ T cells sorted from blood, obtained at week 24, from a patient treated with tofacitinib. CDR3 amino acids: CASSSTASYEQYF. CDR3 coding DNA: TGTGCCAGCAGCTCCACAGCGTCCTACGAGCAGTACTTC.